The entry that follows covers one T cell receptor (beta chain) sequence. Its antigen remains unknown. This specimen comes from a study of early T cells in non-severe SARS-CoV-2 infection. Findings of the study overall: VDJdb matching, biased toward anti-spike CD8 responses, missed private and CD4 specificities.

TCRdb reprocessed the 5' RACE reads via MiXCR and lists one record per CDR3 protein. The profile shows about 30,000 distinct CDR3 sequences, around 5.4% of them singletons. The receptor was derived from an adult who was a healthcare worker with PCR-confirmed SARS-CoV-2 infection or an uninfected control (not recorded which). Sequenced: whole blood.

Written as DNA, the CDR3 is TGTGCCAGCAGGCGTACAGATCGGGCCAGGAGAGGCTACACCTTC. It codes for CASRRTDRARRGYTF. The chain carries TRBV3-1 and TRBJ1-2, with D hard to call. Germline V gene lookup returns CDR1 LGHDT and CDR2 YNNKEL (reference sequence). CDR3 length: 15 amino acids. V lost 6 bases to trimming and J lost 8 bases, with 22 bases between them.